One and the same sample provided the 4 T cell receptor beta chains below, sequenced in a study of T-cell reconstitution after alpha-beta-depleted transplantation in children. Preparation of the TCRbeta library involved a method that used unique molecular identifiers. In TCRdb, the PCR reads were re-called with MiXCR into one record per CDR3 protein. The sample records roughly 590,000 distinct CDR3 sequences, over 15% being singletons. Sequenced material: PBMCs from the stem cell graft donor, taken from the stem cell graft. The receptors were gathered from a human donor who donated a stem cell graft to a child with acute myeloid leukemia.

V is TRBV2 and J is TRBJ2-1; weak D call: TRBD1 (5 bases). With 7 bases removed from V and 16 bases from J, the gap between germline ends came to 17 bases. The length of the CDR3 is 11 residues. The germline V gene encodes CDR1 SNHLY and CDR2 FYNNEI. The CDR3 DNA sequence: TGTGCCAGCATAGGCCATCAGGGTGACTTCTTC. Its translation is CASIGHQGDFF.

This clonotype was found many times. V gene TRBV20-1 combines with J gene TRBJ2-3; the match to TRBD1 covers 7 bases. CDR3 length: 15 residues. Trimming removed 6 bases from V and 2 bases from J; junction bases left unmatched: 11. Germline values: CDR1 DFQATT, CDR2 SNEGSKA (reference sequence). The DNA for the CDR3 is TGCAGTGCCGTCCGGGACAGAATACCCACAGATACGCAGTATTTT. Amino acid sequence: CSAVRDRIPTDTQYF.

Comments on this clonotype: A read error may account for a junction end that differs from germline. The V and J genes are TRBV7-9 and TRBJ2-7, with D unclear. The CDR3 has 14 residues. From germline, CDR1 is SEHNR and CDR2 FQNEAQ (reference sequence). For the CDR3, the DNA is TGTACCAGCAGTTTCTCCGGGCGCTCCTACGAGCAGTACTTC. Protein: CTSSFSGRSYEQYF. Using reference TRBV7-9 and TRBJ2-7 for the parts outside the CDR3, the full variable domain is DTGVSQNPRHKITKRGQNVTFRCDPISEHNRLYWYRQTLGQGPEFLTYFQNEAQLEKSRLLSDRFSAERPKGSFSTLEIQRTEQGDSAMYLCTSSFSGRSYEQYFGPGTRLTVT.

This clonotype was recorded at least ten times. This chain uses TRBV20-1 with TRBJ1-5; no definite D call. The CDR3 length is 15 residues. Trimming left V 6 bases short and J 0 bases short, with 15 bases between. Germline CDR1 reads DFQATT; CDR2 reads SNEGSKA (reference sequence). The CDR3 loop is CSAPRQIDSNQPQHF. The CDR3 nucleotides read TGCAGTGCACCCCGGCAGATCGATAGCAATCAGCCCCAGCATTTT.